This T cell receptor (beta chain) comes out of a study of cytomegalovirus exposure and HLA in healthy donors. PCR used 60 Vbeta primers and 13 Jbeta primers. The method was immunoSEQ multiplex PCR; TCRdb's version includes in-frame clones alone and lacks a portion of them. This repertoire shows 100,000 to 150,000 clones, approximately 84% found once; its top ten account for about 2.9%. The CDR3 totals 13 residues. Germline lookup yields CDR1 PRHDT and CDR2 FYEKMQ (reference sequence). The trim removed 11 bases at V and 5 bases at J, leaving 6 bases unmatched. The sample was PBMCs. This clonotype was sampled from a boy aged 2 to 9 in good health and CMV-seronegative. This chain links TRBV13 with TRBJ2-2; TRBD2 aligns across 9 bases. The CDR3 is CAGQRGATGELFF. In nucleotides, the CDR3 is TGTGCCGGCCAGCGGGGGGCAACCGGGGAGCTGTTTTTT.